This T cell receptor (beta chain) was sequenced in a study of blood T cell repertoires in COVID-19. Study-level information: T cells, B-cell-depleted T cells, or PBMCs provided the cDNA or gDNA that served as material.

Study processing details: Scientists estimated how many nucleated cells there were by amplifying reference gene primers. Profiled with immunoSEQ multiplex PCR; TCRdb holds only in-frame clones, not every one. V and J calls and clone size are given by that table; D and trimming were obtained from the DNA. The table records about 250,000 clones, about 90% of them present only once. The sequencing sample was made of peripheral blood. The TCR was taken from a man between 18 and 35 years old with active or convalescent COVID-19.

This CDR3 is CAVQRRGGSQPQHF. The CDR3 DNA reads as TGTGCCGTCCAGAGGAGGGGGGGCTCTCAGCCCCAGCATTTT. The gene calls are TRBV24-1 and TRBJ1-5; tentatively, D is TRBD1 (6 bases). Trimming stripped 12 bases from V and 6 bases from J, with 20 bases between. CDR3 length equals 14 residues. The germline CDR1 and CDR2 sequences are KGHDR and SFDVKD.